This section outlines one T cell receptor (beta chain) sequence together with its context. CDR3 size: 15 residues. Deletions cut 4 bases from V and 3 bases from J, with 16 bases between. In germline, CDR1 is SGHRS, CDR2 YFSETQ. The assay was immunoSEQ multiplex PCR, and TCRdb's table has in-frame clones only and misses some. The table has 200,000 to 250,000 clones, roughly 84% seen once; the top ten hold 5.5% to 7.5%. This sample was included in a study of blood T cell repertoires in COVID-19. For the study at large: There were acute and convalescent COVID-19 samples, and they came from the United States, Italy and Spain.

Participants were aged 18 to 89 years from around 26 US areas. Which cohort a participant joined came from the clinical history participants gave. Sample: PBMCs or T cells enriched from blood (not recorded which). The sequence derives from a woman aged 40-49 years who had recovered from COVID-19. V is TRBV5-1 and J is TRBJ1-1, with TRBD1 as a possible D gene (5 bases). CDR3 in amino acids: CASSPRGSGDTEAFF. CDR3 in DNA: TGCGCCAGCAGCCCTCGGGGTTCGGGGGACACTGAAGCTTTCTTT.